Listed below are T cell receptor beta chains from one sample, sequenced in a study of cytomegalovirus exposure and HLA in healthy donors. TCRdb's table, derived via immunoSEQ multiplex PCR, lists solely in-frame clones and lacks some. The sample lists approximately 150,000 clones; roughly 79% were seen once. The specimen sequenced was PBMCs. Receptors originate from a woman between 45 and 65 years old in good health and CMV-seronegative. The CDR3 runs from the conserved cysteine through the conserved F or W. Each record gives: V gene, J gene, D gene, clone size, CDR3 protein, CDR3 DNA. The D gene is left open where the match is weak. Part of the rows lack a size; the others show once, few, many or a class for expanded clones.

TRBV27	TRBJ1-1	.	once	CASSLSAGVNTEAFF	TGTGCCAGCAGTTTATCGGCGGGGGTGAACACTGAAGCTTTCTTT
TRBV13	TRBJ2-3	TRBD2	.	CASSAGILAGGPTDTQYF	TGTGCCAGCAGCGCCGGTATTCTAGCGGGGGGGCCTACAGATACGCAGTATTTT
TRBV30	TRBJ2-5	.	few	CAWSVGGARETQYF	TGTGCCTGGAGTGTAGGGGGGGCAAGAGAGACCCAGTACTTC
TRBV30	TRBJ2-7	TRBD2	.	CAWGLASYEQYF	TGTGCCTGGGGACTAGCGAGCTACGAGCAGTACTTC
TRBV2	TRBJ2-5	.	.	CASKSGYQETQYF	TGTGCCAGCAAGTCAGGATACCAAGAGACCCAGTACTTC
TRBV9	TRBJ1-1	.	.	CASSVAPDSNTEAFF	TGTGCCAGCAGCGTGGCCCCGGACAGTAACACTGAAGCTTTCTTT
TRBV18	TRBJ1-5	.	.	CASSPQLNQPQHF	TGTGCCAGCTCACCCCAGTTGAATCAGCCCCAGCATTTT
TRBV25-1	TRBJ1-1	.	.	CASSDTTETYTEAFF	TGTGCCAGCAGTGACACGACAGAAACTTACACTGAAGCTTTCTTT
TRBV7-9	TRBJ1-5	TRBD1	.	CSSSPPGQGIGQPQHF	TGTTCCAGCAGCCCGCCGGGACAGGGTATAGGTCAGCCCCAGCATTTT
TRBV7-3	TRBJ2-2	TRBD2	.	CASSLTLVASGAFTGELFF	TGTGCCAGCAGCTTAACCTTGGTGGCTAGCGGGGCCTTCACCGGGGAGCTGTTTTTT
TRBV5-1	TRBJ1-1	.	.	CASTLRPGNTEAFF	TGCGCCAGCACCTTGCGGCCGGGGAACACTGAAGCTTTCTTT
TRBV4-1	TRBJ2-7	TRBD2	.	CASSQLGLARYEQYF	TGCGCCAGCAGCCAACTCGGACTAGCCCGCTACGAGCAGTACTTC
TRBV19	TRBJ2-4	TRBD1	few	CASSVGQQKNIQYF	TGTGCCAGTAGTGTGGGACAGCAGAAAAACATTCAGTACTTC
TRBV4-2	TRBJ2-2	.	.	CASSQVFGVGGLAGELFF	TGTGCCAGCAGCCAAGTGTTTGGGGTGGGGGGACTGGCCGGGGAGCTGTTTTTT
TRBV7-2	TRBJ1-1	.	.	CASRFGAGADTEAFF	TGTGCCAGCCGATTCGGTGCGGGGGCCGACACTGAAGCTTTCTTT
TRBV28	TRBJ1-4	.	.	CASSLNRAGYAEKLFF	TGTGCCAGCAGTCTCAACCGGGCAGGGTATGCAGAAAAACTGTTTTTT
TRBV2	TRBJ1-5	.	.	CASSTLRGGMGNNQPQHF	TGTGCCAGCAGTACATTAAGGGGGGGAATGGGAAATAATCAGCCCCAGCATTTT
TRBV6-5	TRBJ1-4	.	.	CASSTDSSPDEKLFF	TGTGCCAGCAGTACGGACAGCTCTCCCGATGAAAAACTGTTTTTT